What follows are 6 T cell receptor beta chains derived from one specimen sequenced in a study of PD-1 blockade in mismatch repair-deficient tumors. Profiled with immunoSEQ multiplex PCR; TCRdb holds only in-frame clones, not every one. This sample has 70,000 to 95,000 clones, with around 80% found just once. The source was peripheral blood, collected 44 weeks after starting pembrolizumab. These TCRs come from an adult with mismatch repair-deficient cancer.

The gene calls are TRBV19 and TRBJ1-5, with a tentative D call TRBD1 (5 bases). Trimming took 4 bases from V and 3 from J, leaving 16 bases between them. The CDR3 consists of 16 residues. Germline lookup yields CDR1 LNHDA and CDR2 SQIVND (reference sequence). The CDR3 DNA sequence: TGTGCCAGTAGTACTCCCCAGACAGCGATCAATCAGCCCCAGCATTTT. This codes for CASSTPQTAINQPQHF.

This clone appeared a single time. The CDR3 DNA reads as TGCGCCAGCAGCCCCGACTGGGATGAGCAGTTCTTC. It codes for CASSPDWDEQFF. The chain recombines TRBV4-1 with TRBJ2-1; D unresolved. V was clipped by 4 bases and J by 8 bases, with 9 bases between them. Per germline, CDR1 MGHRA and CDR2 YSYEKL. The length of the CDR3 is 12 residues.

V usage is TRBV4-1 and J usage is TRBJ2-7; 7 nucleotides line up with TRBD2. Germline-derived CDR1 and CDR2 are MGHRA and YSYEKL. The V and J ends lost 4 bases and 5 bases, in that order; junction bases with no gene match: 8. This CDR3 spans 14 amino acids. The CDR3 sequence: CASSLRTGGDEQYF. In DNA form, the CDR3 reads TGCGCCAGCAGCCTCCGGACGGGAGGCGACGAGCAGTACTTC.

V is TRBV6-5 and J is TRBJ2-7; 13 bases agree with TRBD2. The CDR3 has 15 residues. Germline CDR1 MNHEY, CDR2 SVGAGI. Unmatched junction bases numbered 8, after V lost 6 bases and J lost 6 bases. CDR3 amino acids: CASRTGLAGVTEQYF. DNA for the CDR3: TGTGCCAGCAGAACAGGACTAGCGGGAGTTACCGAGCAGTACTTC.

The chain uses TRBV6-6 and TRBJ2-7; possibly TRBD1 for D (6 bases). CDR3 length equals 13 residues. Trimming took off 6 bases at V and 0 bases at J, with 9 bases between the two ends. The germline V gene has CDR1 MNHNY and CDR2 SVGAGI (reference sequence). The chain's CDR3 is CASRRGSSYEQYF. Written as DNA, the CDR3 is TGTGCCAGCAGGAGGGGGTCCTCCTACGAGCAGTACTTC.

The chain employs TRBV5-1 and TRBJ2-1, with 8 bases matching TRBD2. The J segment lost 4 bases and the V segment lost 8 bases, leaving 5 bases of the junction unmatched. Germline V gene data show CDR1 as SGHRS and CDR2 as YFSETQ. CDR3 length: 13 residues. The CDR3 reads CASQAGDYNEQFF. CDR3 nucleotides: TGCGCCAGTCAAGCGGGAGATTACAATGAGCAGTTCTTC.